The text below deals with one T cell receptor (beta chain). Its antigen is unknown. Method: immunoSEQ multiplex PCR; TCRdb's copy keeps in-frame clones and lacks some. Of about 160,000 clones listed, 89% are singletons. The CDR3 spans 14 residues. CDR1 is LGHDT and CDR2 is YNNKEL in the germline V gene (reference sequence). Deletions cut 4 bases from V and 4 bases from J, with 11 bases between. This sample stems from a study of T cell responses to AZD1222 COVID-19 vaccine. The study, taken as a whole, reports: At baseline, just a handful of AZD1222 recipients tested seropositive. White British people made up most donors, females outnumbered males, and clonal diversity was possibly underestimated. Nearly half of the spike-specific TCRs reportedly recognize variant regions that carry no mutations.

The sample here was peripheral blood, taken on day 0 of AZD1222 vaccination. This receptor was identified in an adult in good health. The chain has TRBV3-1 (or the pseudogene TRBV3-2) and TRBJ1-5; no definite D call. The CDR3 nucleotides read TGTGCCAGCAGCCCTCGGGTTGGAAATCAGCCCCAGCATTTT. This translates into CASSPRVGNQPQHF.